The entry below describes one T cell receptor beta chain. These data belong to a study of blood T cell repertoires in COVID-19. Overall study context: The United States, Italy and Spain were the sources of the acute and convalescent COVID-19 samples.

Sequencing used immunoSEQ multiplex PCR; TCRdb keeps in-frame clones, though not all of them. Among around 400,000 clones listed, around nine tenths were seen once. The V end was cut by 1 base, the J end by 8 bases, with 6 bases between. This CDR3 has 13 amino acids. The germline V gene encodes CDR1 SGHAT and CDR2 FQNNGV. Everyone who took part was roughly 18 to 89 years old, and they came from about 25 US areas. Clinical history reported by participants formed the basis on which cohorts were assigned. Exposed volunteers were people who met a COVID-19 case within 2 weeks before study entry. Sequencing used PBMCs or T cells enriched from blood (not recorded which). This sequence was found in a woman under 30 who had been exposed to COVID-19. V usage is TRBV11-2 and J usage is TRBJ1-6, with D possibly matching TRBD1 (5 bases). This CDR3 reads CASSLGGDSPLHF. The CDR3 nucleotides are TGTGCCAGCAGCTTAGGGGGGGATTCACCCCTCCACTTT.